Listed here is a single TCR beta chain. The antigen is not known. Here immunoSEQ multiplex PCR was the method, and the copy in TCRdb shows in-frame clones only, minus some. The sample records about 46,000 clones, 85% to 90% being singletons. These data are taken from a study of OX40 agonist ivuxolimab in advanced cancers. Study details: Of mixed ages from about 20 to 85 and averaging about 56 years, the group was about 86% male.

Overall study results and limits: People who partly responded at 0.1-3.0 mg/kg had some of the least clonal expansion seen. CD4+ and CD8+ blood T cells expanded clonally by week 6 at 0.1 to 3.0 mg/kg.

This CDR3 comprises 16 residues. Germline-derived CDR1 and CDR2 are MNHEY and SMNVEV (reference sequence). J gave up 9 bases and V 5 bases, and 9 bases lay outside the gene matches. This TCR derives from an adult with an advanced solid tumor such as melanoma, head and neck, liver or kidney cancer. The chain links TRBV27 to TRBJ2-1; 14 bases fit TRBD2. The material sequenced was CD4+ or CD8+ T cells sorted from blood, taken in a trial of the OX40 agonist ivuxolimab. This CDR3 is CASSLRLAGGPGEQFF. In DNA form, the CDR3 reads TGTGCCAGCAGTCTCCGACTAGCGGGAGGGCCGGGTGAGCAGTTCTTC.